The sequence of this TCR beta chain was determined in a study of blood T cell repertoires in COVID-19. Study as a whole: The United States, Italy and Spain supplied acute and convalescent COVID-19 samples.

Original data processing: Using reference gene primer amplification, nucleated cell counts were estimated. Generated by immunoSEQ multiplex PCR, the TCRdb table keeps only in-frame clones and is missing some. V and J calls and clone size are those listed in that table; D and trimming were worked out from the DNA. The sample lists 75,000 to 80,000 clones, about 88% occurring once. This CDR3 has 15 residues. Trimming took 2 bases from V and 6 from J; bases not matched to a gene: 9. Germline lookup yields CDR1 GTSNPN and CDR2 SVGIG (reference sequence). The sample consisted of peripheral blood. V usage is TRBV30 and J usage is TRBJ2-1; 8 nucleotides align to TRBD2. The TCR comes from a human donor in a cohort sampled during active COVID-19. CDR3 in DNA: TGTGCCTGGAGTTGGCCCAGCGGGAGAAGCAATGAGCAGTTCTTC. This encodes CAWSWPSGRSNEQFF.